This record looks at one TCR beta chain sequence and its context. The target antigen is unknown. This sample is part of a study of T cell responses to AZD1222 COVID-19 vaccine. Turning to the study itself: Second doses at about 4 or about 12 weeks were pooled. General study results and limits: Vaccine-related CD4 TCRs covered spike, predominating at 160-218 and 743-854. Clonal diversity was possibly underestimated, and the donors were mostly white British, with more females.

Clones were sequenced by immunoSEQ multiplex PCR, and TCRdb holds only the in-frame ones, with some missing. The profile shows some 130,000 clones, 91% of them singletons. This sequence originates from an adult in good health. This specimen was peripheral blood, taken on day 0 of AZD1222 vaccination.

The CDR3 here is CASSRGAGKSSYEQYF. The CDR3 nucleotides read TGCGCCAGCAGCCGCGGAGCCGGGAAGAGCTCCTACGAGCAGTACTTC. The genes are TRBV5-1 and TRBJ2-7; D is possibly TRBD2 (5 bases). Germline CDR1 and CDR2: SGHRS and YFSETQ. V shed 4 bases and J shed 0 bases, with 17 bases lying between them. CDR3 length: 16 amino acids.